The sequence of this TCR beta chain was determined in a study of post-analysis software for immune sequencing data. Study-level background: In terms of disease course, relapsing-remitting, secondary progressive and progressive-relapsing multiple sclerosis were included.

Every TCR beta cDNA library bore unique molecular identifiers. TCRdb independently ran MiXCR on the PCR reads; one entry per CDR3 protein. The data contain more than 450,000 distinct CDR3 sequences, 40% to 50% of them singletons. The ends lost 0 bases at V and 4 bases at J; junction bases unmatched: 1. CDR3 length: 14 residues. Germline assignment: CDR1 SGHRS and CDR2 YFSETQ. General observations from the study: When patients were compared with controls, about five TRBV segments were more frequent, TRBV5-6, TRBV5-1 and TRBV20-1 among them.

Concerning this clonotype: Antigen specificity is unknown.

The material sequenced was blood. This clonotype was obtained from a girl between 10 and 17 years old with multiple sclerosis. This chain links TRBV5-1 with TRBJ1-1, with 9 bases aligning to TRBD1. CDR3 bases: TGCGCCAGCAGCTTGGAGACAGGGGGCACTGAAGCTTTCTTT. Translating gives CASSLETGGTEAFF. The variable domain in full, with the rest retrieved from reference TRBV5-1 and TRBJ1-1, is KAGVTQTPRYLIKTRGQQVTLSCSPISGHRSVSWYQQTPGQGLQFLFEYFSETQRNKGNFPGRFSGRQFSNSRSEMNVSTLELGDSALYLCASSLETGGTEAFFGQGTRLTVV.